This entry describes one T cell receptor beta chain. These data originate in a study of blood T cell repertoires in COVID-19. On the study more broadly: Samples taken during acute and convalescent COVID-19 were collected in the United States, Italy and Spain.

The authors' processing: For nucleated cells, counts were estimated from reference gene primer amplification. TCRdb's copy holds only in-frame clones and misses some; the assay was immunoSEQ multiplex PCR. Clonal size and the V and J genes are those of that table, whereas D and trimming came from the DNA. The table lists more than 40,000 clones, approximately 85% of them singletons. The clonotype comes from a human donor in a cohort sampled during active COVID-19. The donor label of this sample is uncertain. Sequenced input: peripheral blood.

The CDR3: CASSPRTSGGRRTDTQYF. The DNA for the CDR3 is TGTGCCAGCAGCCCGAGGACTAGCGGGGGCCGACGCACAGATACGCAGTATTTT. The gene calls are TRBV7-2 and TRBJ2-3; 13 nucleotides match TRBD2. Per the germline V gene, CDR1 is SGHTA and CDR2 is FQGNSA. This CDR3 contains 18 residues. V dropped 5 bases and J dropped 1; count of bases not matched to a gene: 9.